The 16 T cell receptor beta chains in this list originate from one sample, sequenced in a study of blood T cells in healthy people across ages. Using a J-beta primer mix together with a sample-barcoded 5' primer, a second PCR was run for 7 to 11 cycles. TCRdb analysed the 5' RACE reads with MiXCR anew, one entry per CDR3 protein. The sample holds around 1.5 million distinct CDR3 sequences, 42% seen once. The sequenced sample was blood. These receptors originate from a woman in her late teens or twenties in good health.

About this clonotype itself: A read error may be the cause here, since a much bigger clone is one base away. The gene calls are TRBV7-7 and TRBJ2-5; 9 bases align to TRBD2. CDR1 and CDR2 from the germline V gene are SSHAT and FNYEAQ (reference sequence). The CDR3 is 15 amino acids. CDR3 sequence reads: CASSLGLANYNEQYF. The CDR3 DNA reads TGTGCTAGCAGCTTAGGACTAGCGAATTACAATGAGCAGTACTTC.

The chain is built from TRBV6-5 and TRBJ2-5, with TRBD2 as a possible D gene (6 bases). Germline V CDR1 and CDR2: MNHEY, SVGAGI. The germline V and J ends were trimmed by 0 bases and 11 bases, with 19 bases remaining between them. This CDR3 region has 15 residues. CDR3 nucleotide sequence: TGTGCCAGCAGTTACTCTGGGCAGGACTACAATGAGCAGTACTTC. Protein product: CASSYSGQDYNEQYF.

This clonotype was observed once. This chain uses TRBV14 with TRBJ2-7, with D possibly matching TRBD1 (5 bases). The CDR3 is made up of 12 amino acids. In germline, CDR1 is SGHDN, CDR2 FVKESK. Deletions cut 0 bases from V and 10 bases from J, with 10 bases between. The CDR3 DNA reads TGTGCCAGCAGCCAAGAAGGCAGGGTACAGTACTTC. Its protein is CASSQEGRVQYF.

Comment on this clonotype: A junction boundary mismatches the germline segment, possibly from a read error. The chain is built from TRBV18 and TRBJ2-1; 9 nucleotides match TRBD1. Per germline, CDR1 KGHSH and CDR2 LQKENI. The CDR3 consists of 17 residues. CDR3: CASSPRTGTGYGNEQFF. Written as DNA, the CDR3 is TGTGCCAGCTCGCCACGAACCGGGACAGGGTACGGCAATGAGCAGTTCTTC.

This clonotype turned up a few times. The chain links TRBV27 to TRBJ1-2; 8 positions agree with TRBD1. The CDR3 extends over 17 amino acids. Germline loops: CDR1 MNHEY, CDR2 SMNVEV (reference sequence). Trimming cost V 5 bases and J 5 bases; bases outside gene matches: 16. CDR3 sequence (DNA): TGTGCCAGCAGTCCGGGACAGGCTTCGGGACCCGTATATGGCTACACCTTC. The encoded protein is CASSPGQASGPVYGYTF.

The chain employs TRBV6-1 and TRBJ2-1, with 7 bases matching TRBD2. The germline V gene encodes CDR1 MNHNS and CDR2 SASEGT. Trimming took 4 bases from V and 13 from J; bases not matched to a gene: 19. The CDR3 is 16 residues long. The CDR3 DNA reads TGTGCCAGCAGTGCAGAGGCAGCGGGGTGGGGAGAGACCCAGTTCTTC. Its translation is CASSAEAAGWGETQFF.

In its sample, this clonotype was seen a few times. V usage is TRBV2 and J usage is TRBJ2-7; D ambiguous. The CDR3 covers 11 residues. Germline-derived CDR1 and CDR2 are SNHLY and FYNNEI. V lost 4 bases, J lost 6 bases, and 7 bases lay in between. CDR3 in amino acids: CASSGMSEQYF. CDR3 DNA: TGTGCCAGCAGTGGAATGAGCGAGCAGTACTTC.

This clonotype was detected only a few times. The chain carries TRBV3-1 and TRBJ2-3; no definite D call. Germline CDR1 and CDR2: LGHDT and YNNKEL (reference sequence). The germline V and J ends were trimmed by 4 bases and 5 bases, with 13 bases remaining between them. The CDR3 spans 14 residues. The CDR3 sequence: CASSLGSLVDTQYF. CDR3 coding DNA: TGTGCCAGCAGCCTGGGATCTCTAGTAGATACGCAGTATTTT.

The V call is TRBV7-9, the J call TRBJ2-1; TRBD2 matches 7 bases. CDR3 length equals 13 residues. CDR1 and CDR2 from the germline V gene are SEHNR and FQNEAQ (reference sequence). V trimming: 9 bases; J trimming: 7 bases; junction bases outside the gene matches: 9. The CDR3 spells CASRASGLNEQFF. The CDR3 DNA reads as TGTGCCAGTCGGGCTAGCGGCCTGAATGAGCAGTTCTTC.

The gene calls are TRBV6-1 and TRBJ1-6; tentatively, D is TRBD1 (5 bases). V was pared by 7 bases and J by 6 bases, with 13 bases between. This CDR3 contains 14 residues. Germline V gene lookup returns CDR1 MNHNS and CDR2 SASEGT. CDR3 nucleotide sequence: TGTGCCAGCATCGCCGGGGCAGCTAATTCACCCCTCCACTTT. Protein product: CASIAGAANSPLHF.

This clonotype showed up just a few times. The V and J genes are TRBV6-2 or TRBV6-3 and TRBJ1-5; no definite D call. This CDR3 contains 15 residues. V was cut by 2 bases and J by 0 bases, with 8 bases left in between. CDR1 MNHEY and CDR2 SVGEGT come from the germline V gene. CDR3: CASSYASNSNQPQHF. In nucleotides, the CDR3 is TGTGCCAGCAGTTACGCGTCAAATAGCAATCAGCCCCAGCATTTT.

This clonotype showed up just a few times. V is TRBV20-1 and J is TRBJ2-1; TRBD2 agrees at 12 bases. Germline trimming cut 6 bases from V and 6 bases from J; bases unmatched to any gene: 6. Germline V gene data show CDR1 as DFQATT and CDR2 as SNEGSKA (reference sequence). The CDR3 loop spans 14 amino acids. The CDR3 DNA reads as TGCAGTGCGGCTAGCGGGAGGGCATTCAATGAGCAGTTCTTC. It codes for CSAASGRAFNEQFF.

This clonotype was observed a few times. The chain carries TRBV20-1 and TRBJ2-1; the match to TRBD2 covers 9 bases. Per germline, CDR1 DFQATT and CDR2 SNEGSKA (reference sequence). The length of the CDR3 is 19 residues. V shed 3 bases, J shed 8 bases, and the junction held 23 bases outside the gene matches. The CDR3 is CSARGPGTSHGRSLDEQFF. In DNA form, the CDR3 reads TGCAGTGCTAGGGGCCCTGGGACTAGCCACGGGAGATCTCTGGATGAGCAGTTCTTC.

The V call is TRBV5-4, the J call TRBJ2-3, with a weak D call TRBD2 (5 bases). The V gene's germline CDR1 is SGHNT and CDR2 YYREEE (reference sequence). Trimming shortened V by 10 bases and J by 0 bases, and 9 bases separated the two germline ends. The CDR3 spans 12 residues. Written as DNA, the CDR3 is TGTGCCGTAAGGACTAGCACAGATACGCAGTATTTT. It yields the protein CAVRTSTDTQYF.

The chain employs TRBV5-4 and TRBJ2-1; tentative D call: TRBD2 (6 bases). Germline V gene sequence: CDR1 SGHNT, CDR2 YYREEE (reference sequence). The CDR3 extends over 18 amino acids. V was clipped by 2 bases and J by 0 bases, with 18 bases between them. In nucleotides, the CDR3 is TGTGCCAGCAGCTTCTCGAGCGGGCGCCTCAGCTCCTACAATGAGCAGTTCTTC. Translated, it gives CASSFSSGRLSSYNEQFF. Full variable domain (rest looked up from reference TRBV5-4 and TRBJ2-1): ETGVTQSPTHLIKTRGQQVTLRCSSQSGHNTVSWYQQALGQGPQFIFQYYREEENGRGNFPPRFSGLQFPNYSSELNVNALELDDSALYLCASSFSSGRLSSYNEQFFGPGTRLTVL.

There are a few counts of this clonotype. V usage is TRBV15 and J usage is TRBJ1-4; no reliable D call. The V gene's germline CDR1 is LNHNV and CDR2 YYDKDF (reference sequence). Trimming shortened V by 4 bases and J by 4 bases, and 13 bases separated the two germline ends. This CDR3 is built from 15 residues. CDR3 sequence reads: CATSMSRSSNEKLFF. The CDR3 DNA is TGTGCCACCAGCATGTCGCGGTCCAGTAATGAAAAACTGTTTTTT.